This T cell receptor (beta chain) was sequenced in a study of blood T cell repertoires in COVID-19. Study at large: Whether acute or convalescent, the COVID-19 samples came from the United States, Italy and Spain. T cells, B-cell-depleted T cells, or PBMCs supplied cDNA or gDNA.

In the original processing: Using reference gene primer amplification, nucleated cell counts were estimated. Sequencing was performed with immunoSEQ multiplex PCR; in TCRdb, only in-frame clones are kept and a portion is missing. The V and J calls and clone size come from that table; D and trimming were worked out from the DNA. The sample consists of 150,000 or so clones, 70% to 90% of them appearing once. Recruited during active infection, patients (from Seattle) were subsequently followed longitudinally. This CDR3 comprises 14 residues. V was shortened by 6 bases and J by 4 bases, with 15 bases between the two germline ends. The V gene's germline CDR1 is MNHEY and CDR2 SVGAGI.

Sequencing input: peripheral blood. The chain joins TRBV6-5 to TRBJ1-1; maybe TRBD1 (5 bases). This TCR was sampled from a man in his sixties with COVID-19, enrolled during active disease. The CDR3: CASRQRQSSTEAFF. CDR3 bases: TGTGCCAGCAGACAACGACAGTCTAGCACTGAAGCTTTCTTT.